These 21 T cell receptor beta chains originate from one sample sequenced in a study of blood T cell repertoires in COVID-19 (TCRdb year 2020). The library was obtained by the immunoSEQ multiplex PCR assay. In its TCRdb copy, this immuneACCESS table keeps in-frame sequences only and misses some clones. Where compared with another copy, unresolved V genes explain less than half of these, and the others have no known cause. Counted in this sample were roughly 190,000 clones; about 86% of them appeared once. The leading ten clones occupy around 15% of the sample. The sequencing sample was made of peripheral blood. The receptors shown here come from a man aged 25-40 years with active or convalescent COVID-19.

This clone occurred once. The rearrangement uses TRBV5-1 and TRBJ2-5; D is unresolved. Germline CDR1 reads SGHRS; CDR2 reads YFSETQ. CDR3 length equals 13 residues. V shed 1 base and J shed 2 bases, with 6 bases lying between them. The CDR3: CASSLYSQETQYF. CDR3 nucleotide sequence: TGCGCCAGCAGCTTGTACTCTCAAGAGACCCAGTACTTC.

The chain has TRBV7-2 and TRBJ2-3, with 13 bases that match TRBD2. This CDR3 has 15 residues. Germline V lookup: CDR1 SGHTA, CDR2 FQGNSA. The trim removed 8 bases at V and 5 bases at J, leaving 7 bases unmatched. The CDR3 spells CASSPTSGRIDTQYF. The CDR3 nucleotides are TGTGCCAGCTCACCGACTAGCGGGAGGATAGATACGCAGTATTTT.

This clone was seen just once. V usage is TRBV19 and J usage is TRBJ2-1, with 8 bases aligning to TRBD2. Germline assignment: CDR1 LNHDA and CDR2 SQIVND (reference sequence). CDR3 size: 17 residues. With 4 bases clipped from V and 9 bases from J, the junction kept 17 bases outside the gene matches. CDR3 sequence (DNA): TGTGCCAGTAGTAGCAGGGAGAGCGGGAGTTTGCTGACTGAGCAGTTCTTC. Translation: CASSSRESGSLLTEQFF. Full variable domain (outside the CDR3, taken from reference TRBV19 and TRBJ2-1): DGGITQSPKYLFRKEGQNVTLSCEQNLNHDAMYWYRQDPGQGLRLIYYSQIVNDFQKGDIAEGYSVSREKKESFPLTVTSAQKNPTAFYLCASSSRESGSLLTEQFFGPGTRLTVL.

This chain joins TRBV4-1 and TRBJ1-4, with TRBD1 matching 7 bases. CDR3 length equals 14 residues. Germline values: CDR1 MGHRA, CDR2 YSYEKL. The trim removed 6 bases at V and 8 bases at J, leaving 9 bases unmatched. The CDR3 nucleotides are TGCGCCAGCAGGCTGACAGGGCCTGGCGAAAAACTGTTTTTT. This gives the protein CASRLTGPGEKLFF.

In its sample, this clone was seen a few times. The rearrangement joins TRBV7-2 to TRBJ1-2, with D maybe TRBD1 (6 bases). Germline V gene data show CDR1 as SGHTA and CDR2 as FQGNSA. This CDR3 comprises 14 residues. V shed 4 bases and J shed 0 bases, with 9 bases lying between them. The CDR3 DNA follows: TGTGCCAGCAGCTCCTCAGGGGCTAACTATGGCTACACCTTC. Translated: CASSSSGANYGYTF.

This chain joins TRBV15 and TRBJ2-3; 7 nucleotides align to TRBD2. V lost 2 bases and J lost 2; bases outside the gene matches: 7. CDR3 length equals 16 residues. Per the germline V gene, CDR1 is LNHNV and CDR2 is YYDKDF (reference sequence). Here the CDR3 reads CATSRRASGTTDTQYF. The CDR3 DNA follows: TGTGCCACCAGCAGAAGGGCGAGCGGGACCACAGATACGCAGTATTTT.

This clone was seen only a few times. The genes are TRBV6-5 and TRBJ1-1, with TRBD1 identical over 9 bases. The germline V gene has CDR1 MNHEY and CDR2 SVGAGI. The CDR3 extends over 15 amino acids. V gave up 5 bases and J gave up 4 bases; unmatched junction bases: 8. The CDR3 DNA follows: TGTGCCAGCAGTACCCGGGGACAGGGATCCACTGAAGCTTTCTTT. Protein product: CASSTRGQGSTEAFF.

The chain carries TRBV5-1 and TRBJ2-1; 9 bases agree with TRBD2. CDR1 is SGHRS, CDR2 YFSETQ, per germline. The V gene end was trimmed by 0 bases and the J gene end by 0 bases; junction bases not matched to a gene: 13. The CDR3 sequence is 20 residues long. CDR3 bases: TGCGCCAGCAGCTTGGCCTCCGGGACTAGCCCTCCTTTCTCCTACAATGAGCAGTTCTTC. Translated: CASSLASGTSPPFSYNEQFF.

The CDR3 DNA is TGTGCCTCACAACAGGGGGCGGCGAACACTGAAGCTTTCTTT. This sequence encodes CASQQGAANTEAFF. This chain uses TRBV2 with TRBJ1-1; 9 bases are a match to TRBD1. The V gene end was trimmed by 11 bases and the J gene end by 1 base; junction bases not matched to a gene: 8. Looked up from germline, CDR1 is SNHLY and CDR2 is FYNNEI. The CDR3 covers 14 residues.

V is TRBV6-4 and J is TRBJ2-7; tentatively, D is TRBD2 (5 bases). The CDR3 totals 11 residues. V was clipped by 6 bases and J by 5 bases, with 8 bases between them. CDR1 MRHNA and CDR2 SNTAGT come from the germline V gene. The CDR3 sequence: CASRAGDEQYV. The CDR3 nucleotides read TGTGCCAGCAGGGCCGGGGACGAGCAGTACGTC.

This clone was found once. The chain uses TRBV2 and TRBJ1-2, with 8 bases matching TRBD1. Germline V gene sequence: CDR1 SNHLY, CDR2 FYNNEI. With V trimmed by 3 bases and J by 8 bases, 5 bases remained unmatched. This CDR3 region has 13 residues. The DNA of the CDR3 is TGTGCCAGCAGTGATCGGGGGGACAGGGGCTACACCTTC. Translated, it gives CASSDRGDRGYTF.

The chain couples TRBV4-1 to TRBJ2-1, with D maybe TRBD2 (5 bases). Trimming took off 3 bases at V and 2 bases at J, with 17 bases between the two ends. CDR1 is MGHRA and CDR2 is YSYEKL in the germline V gene. This CDR3 region has 17 residues. The CDR3 DNA follows: TGCGCCAGCAGCCACCCCCTAGGCGGAGGAACCTACAATGAGCAGTTCTTC. Its translation is CASSHPLGGGTYNEQFF.

The chain employs TRBV30 and TRBJ1-3; D remains unclear. This CDR3 contains 14 residues. Trimming left V 3 bases short and J 0 bases short, with 9 bases between. The germline CDR1 and CDR2 sequences are GTSNPN and SVGIG (reference sequence). As DNA, the CDR3 is TGTGCCTGGAGGCCGGCGGTCTCTGGAAACACCATATATTTT. Translation: CAWRPAVSGNTIYF.

This chain connects TRBV28 to TRBJ1-3; D unclear. CDR1 and CDR2 from the germline V gene are MDHEN and SYDVKM. The V end lost 2 bases, the J end lost 0 bases, and 5 bases lay between the germline ends. The length of the CDR3 is 14 residues. CDR3 residues: CASSLSNSGNTIYF. The CDR3 bases are TGTGCCAGCAGTTTAAGCAACTCTGGAAACACCATATATTTT.

The chain couples TRBV24-1 to TRBJ2-1; the match to TRBD2 covers 10 bases. Germline CDR1 is KGHDR and CDR2 is SFDVKD. The CDR3 spans 15 residues. V shed 4 bases, J shed 5 bases, and the junction held 4 bases outside the gene matches. CDR3 nucleotide sequence: TGTGCCACCAGTGACCAAGCGGGAGGGCACAATGAGCAGTTCTTC. It codes for CATSDQAGGHNEQFF.

V gene TRBV4-1 combines with J gene TRBJ2-5; D perhaps matches TRBD2 (7 bases). Germline CDR1 reads MGHRA; CDR2 reads YSYEKL. This CDR3 is built from 14 residues. Between the trimmed V and J ends, which lost 1 base and 4 bases, there was a span of 10 bases. As DNA, the CDR3 is TGCGCCAGCAGCCAAGGCGGGGGCAGAGAGACCCAGTACTTC. It translates to CASSQGGGRETQYF.

This clone was seen just once. The genes are TRBV29-1 and TRBJ1-4, with a tentative D call TRBD1 (6 bases). Germline V gene lookup returns CDR1 SQVTM and CDR2 ANQGSEA. V was pared by 6 bases and J by 7 bases, with 24 bases between. This CDR3 comprises 16 residues. The CDR3 loop reads CSVSETNRAGSEKLFF. Here the CDR3 DNA reads TGCAGCGTCTCCGAAACCAACAGGGCAGGGTCTGAAAAACTGTTTTTT.

The chain employs TRBV7-9 and TRBJ2-2; 8 bases are a match to TRBD1. The CDR3 consists of 16 residues. V was clipped by 5 bases and J by 2 bases; unmatched bases: 7. Germline CDR1 is SEHNR and CDR2 is FQNEAQ (reference sequence). In DNA form, the CDR3 reads TGTGCCAGCAGCCGTACAGGGGGATTAAACACCGGGGAGCTGTTTTTT. Its translation is CASSRTGGLNTGELFF.

The chain employs TRBV29-1 and TRBJ2-1; D is unresolved. CDR3 size: 11 residues. From germline, CDR1 is SQVTM and CDR2 ANQGSEA. The germline V and J ends were trimmed by 6 bases and 7 bases, with 10 bases remaining between them. The CDR3 nucleotides read TGCAGCGTGGCCCTTTGGAATGAGCAGTTCTTC. It specifies CSVALWNEQFF.

This rearrangement joins TRBV7-8 to TRBJ1-3; TRBD1 agrees at 8 bases. This CDR3 is built from 15 residues. V trimming: 7 bases; J trimming: 4 bases; junction bases outside the gene matches: 9. Germline-derived CDR1 and CDR2 are SGHVS and FQNEAQ. The CDR3 here is CASTVQGVGGNTIYF. CDR3 sequence (DNA): TGTGCCAGCACAGTACAGGGGGTAGGAGGAAACACCATATATTTT.

The genes are TRBV6-5 and TRBJ2-1; 9 bases agree with TRBD1. The CDR3 has 13 amino acids. Germline V gene sequence: CDR1 MNHEY, CDR2 SVGAGI. The J segment lost 9 bases and the V segment lost 6 bases, leaving 6 bases of the junction unmatched. This CDR3 is CASRRDRGSEQFF. CDR3 coding DNA: TGTGCCAGCAGGCGAGACAGGGGGAGTGAGCAGTTCTTC.